This passage covers 5 T cell receptor beta chains from one sample sequenced in a study of T-cell memory formation after mild COVID-19. TCRdb re-derived calls from the 5' RACE reads in MiXCR, one entry per CDR3 protein. Of roughly 300,000 distinct CDR3 sequences listed, over 7% are singletons. The material sequenced was PBMCs or a T cell subset sorted from them (not recorded which). These receptors came from a man between 18 and 35 years old who had mild COVID-19 (a few samples of this study predate the infection). Cell type and time point are not known.

V usage is TRBV6-4 and J usage is TRBJ2-3; 13 bases agree with TRBD2. V shed 4 bases and J 4 bases; nucleotides not matched to a gene: 2. Germline CDR1 is MRHNA and CDR2 is SNTAGT. The CDR3 spans 15 residues. Here the CDR3 reads CASSGTSGGADTQYF. The CDR3 region has the DNA TGTGCCAGCAGTGGGACTAGCGGGGGTGCAGATACGCAGTATTTT.

This rearrangement joins TRBV6-5 to TRBJ1-6; D not resolved. Trimming cost V 0 bases and J 9 bases, with 9 bases left between them. The length of the CDR3 is 14 residues. Germline V gives CDR1 MNHEY, CDR2 SVGAGI. CDR3 in amino acids: CASSYSAKVSPLHF. The CDR3 DNA reads as TGTGCCAGCAGTTACTCGGCTAAGGTTTCACCCCTCCACTTT.

This clonotype was detected ten times or more. This chain links TRBV7-3 with TRBJ2-3; 10 nucleotides align to TRBD2. Germline-derived CDR1 and CDR2 are SGHTA and FQGTGA. Unmatched junction bases numbered 3, after V lost 5 bases and J lost 4 bases. This CDR3 has 14 amino acids. The CDR3 nucleotides read TGTGCCAGCAGCCCTAGCGGGGGCGCAGATACGCAGTATTTT. Protein sequence: CASSPSGGADTQYF.

This clonotype was observed a handful of times. J is TRBJ2-4 and V is TRBV4-3; TRBD2 agrees at 14 bases. The CDR3 covers 17 residues. The germline V gene encodes CDR1 LGHNA and CDR2 YSLEER. J was trimmed by 3 bases and V by 2 bases; bases with no gene match: 3. The CDR3 reads CASSQHGLAGGKNIQYF. CDR3 DNA sequence: TGCGCCAGCAGCCAACATGGACTAGCGGGGGGCAAAAACATTCAGTACTTC.

This clonotype was found a few times. The CDR3: CASSSRAGYTQYF. The CDR3 bases are TGTGCCAGCAGCTCCCGTGCGGGGTATACGCAGTATTTT. This chain joins TRBV7-9 and TRBJ2-3; D is perhaps TRBD2 (6 bases). With 4 bases removed from V and 7 bases from J, the gap between germline ends came to 12 bases. The CDR3 has 13 amino acids. CDR1 SEHNR and CDR2 FQNEAQ come from the germline V gene (reference sequence).